This T cell receptor (beta chain) stems from a study of T cells in Graves' hyperthyroidism and ophthalmopathy. Study-wide background: Peripheral blood was taken when the disease was first diagnosed, before any treatment began.

RNA transcripts were the template for amplifying TCR beta CDR3 regions. Using the HTBI primer set, a first-round RT-PCR was run on the TCR CDR3. TCRdb redid the calling of the multiplex PCR reads with MiXCR, one entry per CDR3 protein. The sample shows around 370,000 distinct CDR3 sequences, 18% of them seen only once. The study included ophthalmopathy patients with Clinical Activity Score at least 3, NOSPECS grade at least 4 and duration under 3 months. V was cut by 1 base and J by 1 base, with 13 bases left in between. The CDR3 covers 16 residues. Germline values: CDR1 MDHEN, CDR2 SYDVKM. This clonotype was detected ten times or more.

The chain joins TRBV28 to TRBJ1-1, with a tentative D call TRBD1 (6 bases). The clonotype was recovered from a young man with Graves' ophthalmopathy. The sample taken for sequencing was blood. CDR3 DNA sequence: TGTGCCAGCAGTTTATCCCCAACAGGGAGGAACACTGAAGCTTTCTTT. As protein: CASSLSPTGRNTEAFF.